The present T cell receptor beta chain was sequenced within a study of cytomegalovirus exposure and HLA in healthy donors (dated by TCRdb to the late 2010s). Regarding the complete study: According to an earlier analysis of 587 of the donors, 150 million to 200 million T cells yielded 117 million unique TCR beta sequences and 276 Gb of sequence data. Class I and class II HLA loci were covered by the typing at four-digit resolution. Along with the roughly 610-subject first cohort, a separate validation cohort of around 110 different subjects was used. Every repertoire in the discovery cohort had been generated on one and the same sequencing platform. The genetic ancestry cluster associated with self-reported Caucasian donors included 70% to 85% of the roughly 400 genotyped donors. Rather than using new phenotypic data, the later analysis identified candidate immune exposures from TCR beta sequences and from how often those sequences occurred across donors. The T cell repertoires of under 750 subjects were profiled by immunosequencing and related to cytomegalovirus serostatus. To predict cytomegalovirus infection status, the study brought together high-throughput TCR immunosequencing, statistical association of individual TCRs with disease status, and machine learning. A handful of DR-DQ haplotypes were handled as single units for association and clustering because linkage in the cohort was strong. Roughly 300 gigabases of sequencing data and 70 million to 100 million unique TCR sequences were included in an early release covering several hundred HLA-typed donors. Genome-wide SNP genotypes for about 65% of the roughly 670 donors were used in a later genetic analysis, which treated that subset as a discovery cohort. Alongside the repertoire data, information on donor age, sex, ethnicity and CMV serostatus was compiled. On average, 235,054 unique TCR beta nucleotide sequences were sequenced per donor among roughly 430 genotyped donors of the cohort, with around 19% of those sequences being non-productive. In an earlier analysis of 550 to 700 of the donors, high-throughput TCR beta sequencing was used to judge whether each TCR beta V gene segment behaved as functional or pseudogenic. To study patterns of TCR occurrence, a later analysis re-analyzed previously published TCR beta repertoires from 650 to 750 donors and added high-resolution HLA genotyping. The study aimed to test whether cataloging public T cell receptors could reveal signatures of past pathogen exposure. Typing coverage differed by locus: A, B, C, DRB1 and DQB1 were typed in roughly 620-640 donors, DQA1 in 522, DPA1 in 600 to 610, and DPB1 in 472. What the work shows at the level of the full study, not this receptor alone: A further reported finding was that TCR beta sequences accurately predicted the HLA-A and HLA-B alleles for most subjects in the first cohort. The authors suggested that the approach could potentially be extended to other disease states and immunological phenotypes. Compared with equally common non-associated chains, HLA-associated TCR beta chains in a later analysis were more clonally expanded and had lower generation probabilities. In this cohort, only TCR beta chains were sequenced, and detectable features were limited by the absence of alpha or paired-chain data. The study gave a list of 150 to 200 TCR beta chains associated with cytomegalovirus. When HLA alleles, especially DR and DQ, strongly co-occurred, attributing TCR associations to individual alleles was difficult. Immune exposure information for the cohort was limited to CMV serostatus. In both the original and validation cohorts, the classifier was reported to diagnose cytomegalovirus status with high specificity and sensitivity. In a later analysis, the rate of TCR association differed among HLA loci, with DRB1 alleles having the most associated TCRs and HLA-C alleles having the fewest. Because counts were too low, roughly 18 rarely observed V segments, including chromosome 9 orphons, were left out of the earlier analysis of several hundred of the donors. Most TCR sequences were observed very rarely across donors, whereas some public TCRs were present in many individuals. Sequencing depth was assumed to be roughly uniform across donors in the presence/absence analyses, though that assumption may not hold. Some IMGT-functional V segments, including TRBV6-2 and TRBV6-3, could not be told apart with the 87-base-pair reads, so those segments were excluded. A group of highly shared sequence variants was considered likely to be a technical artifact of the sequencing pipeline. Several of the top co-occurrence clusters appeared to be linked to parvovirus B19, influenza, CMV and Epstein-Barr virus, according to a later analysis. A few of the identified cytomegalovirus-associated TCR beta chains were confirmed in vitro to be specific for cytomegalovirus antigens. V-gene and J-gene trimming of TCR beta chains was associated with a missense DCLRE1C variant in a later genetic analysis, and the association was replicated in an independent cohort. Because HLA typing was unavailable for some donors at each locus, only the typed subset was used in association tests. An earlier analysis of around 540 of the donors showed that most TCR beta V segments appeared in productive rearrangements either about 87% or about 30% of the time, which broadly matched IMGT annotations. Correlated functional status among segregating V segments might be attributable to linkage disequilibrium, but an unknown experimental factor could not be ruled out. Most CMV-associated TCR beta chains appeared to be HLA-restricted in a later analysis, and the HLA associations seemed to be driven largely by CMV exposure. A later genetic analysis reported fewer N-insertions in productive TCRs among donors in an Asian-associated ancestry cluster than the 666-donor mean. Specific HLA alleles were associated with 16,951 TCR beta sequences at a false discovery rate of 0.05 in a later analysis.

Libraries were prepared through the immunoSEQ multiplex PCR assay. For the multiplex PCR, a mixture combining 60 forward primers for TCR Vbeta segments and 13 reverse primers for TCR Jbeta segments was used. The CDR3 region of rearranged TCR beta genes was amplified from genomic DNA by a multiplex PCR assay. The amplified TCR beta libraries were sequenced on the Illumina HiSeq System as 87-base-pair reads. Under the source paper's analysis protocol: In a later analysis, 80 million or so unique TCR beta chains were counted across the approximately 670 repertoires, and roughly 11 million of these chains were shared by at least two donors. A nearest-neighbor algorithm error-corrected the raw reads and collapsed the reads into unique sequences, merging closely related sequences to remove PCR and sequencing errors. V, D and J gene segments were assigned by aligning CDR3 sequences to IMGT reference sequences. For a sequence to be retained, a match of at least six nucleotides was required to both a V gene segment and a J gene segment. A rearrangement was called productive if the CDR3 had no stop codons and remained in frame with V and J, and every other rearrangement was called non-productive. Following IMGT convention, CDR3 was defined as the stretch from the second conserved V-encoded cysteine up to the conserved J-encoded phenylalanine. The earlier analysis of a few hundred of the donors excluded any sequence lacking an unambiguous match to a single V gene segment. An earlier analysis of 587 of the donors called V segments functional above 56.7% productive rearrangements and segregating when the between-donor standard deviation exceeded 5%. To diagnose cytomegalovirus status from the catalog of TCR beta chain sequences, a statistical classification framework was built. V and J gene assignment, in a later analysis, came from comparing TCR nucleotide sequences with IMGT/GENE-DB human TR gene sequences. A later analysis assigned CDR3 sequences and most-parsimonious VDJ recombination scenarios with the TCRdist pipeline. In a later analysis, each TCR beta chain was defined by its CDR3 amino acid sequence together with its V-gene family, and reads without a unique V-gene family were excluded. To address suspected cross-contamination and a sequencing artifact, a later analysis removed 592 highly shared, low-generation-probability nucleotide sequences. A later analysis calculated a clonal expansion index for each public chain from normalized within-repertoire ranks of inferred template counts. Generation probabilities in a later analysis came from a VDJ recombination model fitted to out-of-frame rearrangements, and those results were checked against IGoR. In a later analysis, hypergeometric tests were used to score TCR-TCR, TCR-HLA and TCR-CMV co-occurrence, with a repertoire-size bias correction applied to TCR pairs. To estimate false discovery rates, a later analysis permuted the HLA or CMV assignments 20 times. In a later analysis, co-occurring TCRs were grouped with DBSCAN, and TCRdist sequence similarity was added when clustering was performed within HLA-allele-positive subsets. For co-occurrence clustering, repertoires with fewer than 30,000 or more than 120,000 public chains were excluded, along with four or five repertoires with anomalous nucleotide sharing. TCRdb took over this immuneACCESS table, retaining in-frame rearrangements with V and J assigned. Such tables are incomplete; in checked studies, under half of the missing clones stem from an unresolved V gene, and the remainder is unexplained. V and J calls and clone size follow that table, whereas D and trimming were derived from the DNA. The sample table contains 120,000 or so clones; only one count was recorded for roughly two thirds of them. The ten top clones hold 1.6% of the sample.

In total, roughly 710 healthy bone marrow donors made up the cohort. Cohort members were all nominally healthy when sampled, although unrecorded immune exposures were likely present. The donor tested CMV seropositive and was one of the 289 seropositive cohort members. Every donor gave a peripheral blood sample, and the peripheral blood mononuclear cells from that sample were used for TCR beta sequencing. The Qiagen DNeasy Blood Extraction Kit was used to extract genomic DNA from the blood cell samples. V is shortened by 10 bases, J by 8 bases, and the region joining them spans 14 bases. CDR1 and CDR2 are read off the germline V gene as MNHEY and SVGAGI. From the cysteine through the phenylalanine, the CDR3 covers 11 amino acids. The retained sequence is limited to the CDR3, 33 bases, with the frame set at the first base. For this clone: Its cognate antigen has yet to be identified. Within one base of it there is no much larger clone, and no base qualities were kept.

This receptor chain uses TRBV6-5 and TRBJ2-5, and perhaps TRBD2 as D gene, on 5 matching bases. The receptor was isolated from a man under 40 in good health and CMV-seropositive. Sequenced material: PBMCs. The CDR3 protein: CATGFVRTQYF. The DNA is TGTGCCACGGGGTTCGTACGCACCCAGTACTTC.